This TCR beta chain stems from a study of T-cell memory formation after mild COVID-19. Study overall: For the most part, TCR clusters were specific to one donor. Study-level results: CD4+ contracting clones were mainly CM and EM; CD8+ ones, EMRA. The finding that pre-infection memory included some responding clones suggested that cross-reactive memory joined. Among clones contracting day 15 to 85, CD4/CD8 was balanced, whereas later expanders leaned CD4+.

With 5 bases clipped from V and 7 bases from J, the junction kept 12 bases outside the gene matches. The germline V gene encodes CDR1 SGHTA and CDR2 FQGNSA. The CDR3 is made up of 15 amino acids. As concerns this clonotype: The target antigen is unknown.

TCRdb used MiXCR to reprocess the 5' RACE reads, holding one entry per CDR3 protein. The repertoire consists of some 260,000 distinct CDR3 sequences, with over 15% occurring once and the leading ten covering approximately 3.4%. The clonotype originates from a young man who had mild COVID-19 (a few samples of this study predate the infection). Cell type and time point are not known. Input material: PBMCs or a T cell subset sorted from them (not recorded which). The chain links TRBV7-2 to TRBJ1-2, with 8 nucleotides matching TRBD1. CDR3 amino acids: CASSAGRTGPFGYTF. CDR3 in DNA: TGTGCCAGCAGCGCAGGTCGGACAGGGCCCTTTGGCTACACCTTC.